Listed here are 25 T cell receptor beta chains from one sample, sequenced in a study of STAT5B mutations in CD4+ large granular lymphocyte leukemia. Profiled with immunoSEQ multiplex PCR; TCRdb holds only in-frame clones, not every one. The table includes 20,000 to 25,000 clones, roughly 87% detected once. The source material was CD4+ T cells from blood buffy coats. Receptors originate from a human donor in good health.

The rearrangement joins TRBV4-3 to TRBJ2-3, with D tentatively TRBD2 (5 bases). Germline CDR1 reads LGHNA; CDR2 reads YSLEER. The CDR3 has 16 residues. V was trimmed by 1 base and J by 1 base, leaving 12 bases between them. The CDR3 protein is CASSQVYLAGTDTQYF. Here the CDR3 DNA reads TGCGCCAGCAGCCAAGTTTATCTAGCTGGCACAGATACGCAGTATTTT.

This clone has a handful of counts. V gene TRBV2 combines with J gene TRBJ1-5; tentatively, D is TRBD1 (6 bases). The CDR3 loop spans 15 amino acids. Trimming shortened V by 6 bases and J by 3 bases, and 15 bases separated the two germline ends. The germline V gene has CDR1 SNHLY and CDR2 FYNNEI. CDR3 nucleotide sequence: TGTGCCAGCAGCCTGACAGGAGGGGACAATCAGCCCCAGCATTTT. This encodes CASSLTGGDNQPQHF.

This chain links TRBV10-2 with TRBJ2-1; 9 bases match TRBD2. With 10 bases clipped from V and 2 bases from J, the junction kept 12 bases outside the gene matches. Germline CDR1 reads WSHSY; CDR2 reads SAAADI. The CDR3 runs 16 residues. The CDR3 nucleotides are TGCGCCACCTCCCAACTTAGCGGGAGCGCCTACAATGAGCAGTTCTTC. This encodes CATSQLSGSAYNEQFF.

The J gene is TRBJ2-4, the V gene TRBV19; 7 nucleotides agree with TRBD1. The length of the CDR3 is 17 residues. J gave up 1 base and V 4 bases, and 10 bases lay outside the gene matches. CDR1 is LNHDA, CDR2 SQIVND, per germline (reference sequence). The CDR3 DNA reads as TGTGCCAGTAGTACCCTAACAGGGGCGAGGGCCAAAAACATTCAGTACTTC. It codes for CASSTLTGARAKNIQYF.

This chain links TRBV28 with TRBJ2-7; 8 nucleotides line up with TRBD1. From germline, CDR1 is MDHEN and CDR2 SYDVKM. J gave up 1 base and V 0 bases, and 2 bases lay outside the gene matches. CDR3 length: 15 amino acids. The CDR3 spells CASSLWGTGSYEQYF. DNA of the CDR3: TGTGCCAGCAGTTTATGGGGGACAGGATCCTACGAGCAGTACTTC.

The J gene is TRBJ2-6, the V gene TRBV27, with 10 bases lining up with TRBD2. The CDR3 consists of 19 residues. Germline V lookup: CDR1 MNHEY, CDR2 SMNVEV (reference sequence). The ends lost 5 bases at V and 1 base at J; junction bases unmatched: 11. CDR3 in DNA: TGTGCCAGCAGTGTAATAGCGGGAGGCGCCTTATCTGGGGCCAACGTCCTGACTTTC. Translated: CASSVIAGGALSGANVLTF.

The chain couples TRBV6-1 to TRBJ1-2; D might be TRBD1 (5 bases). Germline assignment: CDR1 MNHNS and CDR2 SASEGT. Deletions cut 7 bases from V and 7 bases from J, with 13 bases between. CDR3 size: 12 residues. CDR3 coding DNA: TGTGCCAGCACCCTCAGGGTGGGTGGCTACACCTTC. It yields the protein CASTLRVGGYTF.

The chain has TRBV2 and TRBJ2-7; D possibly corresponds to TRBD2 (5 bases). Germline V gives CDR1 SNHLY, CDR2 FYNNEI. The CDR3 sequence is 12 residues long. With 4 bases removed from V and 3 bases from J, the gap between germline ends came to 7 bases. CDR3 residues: CASSVEVYEQYF. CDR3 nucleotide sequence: TGTGCCAGCAGTGTGGAGGTCTACGAGCAGTACTTC. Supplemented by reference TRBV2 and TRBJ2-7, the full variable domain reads EPEVTQTPSHQVTQMGQEVILRCVPISNHLYFYWYRQILGQKVEFLVSFYNNEISEKSEIFDDQFSVERPDGSNFTLKIRSTKLEDSAMYFCASSVEVYEQYFGPGTRLTVT.

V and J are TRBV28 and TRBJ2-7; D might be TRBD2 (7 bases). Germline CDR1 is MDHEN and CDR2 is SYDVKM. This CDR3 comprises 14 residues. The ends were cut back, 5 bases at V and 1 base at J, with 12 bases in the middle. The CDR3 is CASSPGGRSYEQYF. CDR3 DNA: TGTGCCAGCAGTCCCGGGGGGCGATCCTACGAGCAGTACTTC.

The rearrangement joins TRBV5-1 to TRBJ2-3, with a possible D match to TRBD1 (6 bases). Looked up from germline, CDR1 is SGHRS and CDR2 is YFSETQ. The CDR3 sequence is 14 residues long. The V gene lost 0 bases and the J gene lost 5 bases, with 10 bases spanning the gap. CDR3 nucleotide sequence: TGCGCCAGCAGCTTGGGACAGGCTTTAGATACGCAGTATTTT. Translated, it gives CASSLGQALDTQYF. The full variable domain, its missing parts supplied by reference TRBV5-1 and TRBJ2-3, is KAGVTQTPRYLIKTRGQQVTLSCSPISGHRSVSWYQQTPGQGLQFLFEYFSETQRNKGNFPGRFSGRQFSNSRSEMNVSTLELGDSALYLCASSLGQALDTQYFGPGTRLTVL.

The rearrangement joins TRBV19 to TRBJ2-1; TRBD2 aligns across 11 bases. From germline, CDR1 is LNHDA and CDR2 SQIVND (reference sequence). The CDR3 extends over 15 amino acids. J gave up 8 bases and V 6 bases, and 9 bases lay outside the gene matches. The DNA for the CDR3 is TGTGCCAGTAGGGATAGCGGGAGGGCCACCGATGAGCAGTTCTTC. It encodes CASRDSGRATDEQFF. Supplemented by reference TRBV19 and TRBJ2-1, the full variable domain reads DGGITQSPKYLFRKEGQNVTLSCEQNLNHDAMYWYRQDPGQGLRLIYYSQIVNDFQKGDIAEGYSVSREKKESFPLTVTSAQKNPTAFYLCASRDSGRATDEQFFGPGTRLTVL.

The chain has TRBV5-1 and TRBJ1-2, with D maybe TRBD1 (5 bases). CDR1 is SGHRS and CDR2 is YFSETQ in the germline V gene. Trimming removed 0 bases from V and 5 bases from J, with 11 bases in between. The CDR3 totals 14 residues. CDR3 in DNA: TGCGCCAGCAGCTTGGCGGGACTCGGGTATGGCTACACCTTC. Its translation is CASSLAGLGYGYTF.

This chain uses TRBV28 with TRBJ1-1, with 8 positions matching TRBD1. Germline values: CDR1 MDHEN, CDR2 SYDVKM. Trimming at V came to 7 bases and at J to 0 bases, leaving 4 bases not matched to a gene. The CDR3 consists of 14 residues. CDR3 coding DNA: TGTGCCAGCACCACAGGGGGAATGAACACTGAAGCTTTCTTT. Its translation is CASTTGGMNTEAFF.

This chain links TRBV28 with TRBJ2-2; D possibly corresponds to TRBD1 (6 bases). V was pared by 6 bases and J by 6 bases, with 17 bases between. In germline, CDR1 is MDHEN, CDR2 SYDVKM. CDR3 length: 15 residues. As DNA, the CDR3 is TGTGCCAGCAGCCCCTGGGGGCTGAGGGCCGGGGAGCTGTTTTTT. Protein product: CASSPWGLRAGELFF. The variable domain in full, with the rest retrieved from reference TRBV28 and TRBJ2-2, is DVKVTQSSRYLVKRTGEKVFLECVQDMDHENMFWYRQDPGLGLRLIYFSYDVKMKEKGDIPEGYSVSREKKERFSLILESASTNQTSMYLCASSPWGLRAGELFFGEGSRLTVL.

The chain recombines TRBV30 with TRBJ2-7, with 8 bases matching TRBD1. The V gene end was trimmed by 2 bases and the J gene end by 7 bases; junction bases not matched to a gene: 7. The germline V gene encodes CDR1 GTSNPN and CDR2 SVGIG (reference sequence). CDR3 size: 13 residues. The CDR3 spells CAWSRQGKGEQYF. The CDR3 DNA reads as TGTGCCTGGAGTCGACAGGGGAAAGGGGAGCAGTACTTC.

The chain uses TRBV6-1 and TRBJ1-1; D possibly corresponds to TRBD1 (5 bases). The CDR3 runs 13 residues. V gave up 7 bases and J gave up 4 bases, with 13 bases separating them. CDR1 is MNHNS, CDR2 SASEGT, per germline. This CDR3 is CASTVGRGTEAFF. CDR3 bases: TGTGCCAGCACCGTGGGGAGGGGCACTGAAGCTTTCTTT.

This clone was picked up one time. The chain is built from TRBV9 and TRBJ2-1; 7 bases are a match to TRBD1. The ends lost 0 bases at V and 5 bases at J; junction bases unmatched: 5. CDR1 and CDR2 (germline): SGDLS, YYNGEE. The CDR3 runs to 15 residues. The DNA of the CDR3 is TGTGCCAGCAGCGTAGGGCAGGGGGTAAACAATGAGCAGTTCTTC. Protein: CASSVGQGVNNEQFF.

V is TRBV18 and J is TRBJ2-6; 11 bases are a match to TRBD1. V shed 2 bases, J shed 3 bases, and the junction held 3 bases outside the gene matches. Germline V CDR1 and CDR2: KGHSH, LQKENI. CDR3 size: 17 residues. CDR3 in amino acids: CASSPVGQGVGANVLTF. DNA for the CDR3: TGTGCCAGCTCACCAGTGGGACAGGGGGTTGGGGCCAACGTCCTGACTTTC. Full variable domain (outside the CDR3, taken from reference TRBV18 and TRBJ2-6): NAGVMQNPRHLVRRRGQEARLRCSPMKGHSHVYWYRQLPEEGLKFMVYLQKENIIDESGMPKERFSAEFPKEGPSILRIQQVVRGDSAAYFCASSPVGQGVGANVLTFGAGSRLTVL.

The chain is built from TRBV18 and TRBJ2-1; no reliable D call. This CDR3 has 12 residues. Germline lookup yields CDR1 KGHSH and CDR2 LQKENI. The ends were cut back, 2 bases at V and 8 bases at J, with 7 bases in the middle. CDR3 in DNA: TGTGCCAGCTCACCATACTCCGATGAGCAGTTCTTC. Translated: CASSPYSDEQFF.

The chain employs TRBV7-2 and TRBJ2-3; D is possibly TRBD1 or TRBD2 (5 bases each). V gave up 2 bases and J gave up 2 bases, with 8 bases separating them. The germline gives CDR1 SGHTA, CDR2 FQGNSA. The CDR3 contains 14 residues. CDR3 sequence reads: CASSLSGTTDTQYF. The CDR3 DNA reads TGTGCCAGCAGCTTATCCGGGACCACAGATACGCAGTATTTT.

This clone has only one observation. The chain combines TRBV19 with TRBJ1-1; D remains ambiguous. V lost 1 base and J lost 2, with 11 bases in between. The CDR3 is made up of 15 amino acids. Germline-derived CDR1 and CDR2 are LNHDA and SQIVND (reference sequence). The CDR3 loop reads CASSIAGRPNTEAFF. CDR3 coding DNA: TGTGCCAGTAGTATAGCGGGCAGACCTAACACTGAAGCTTTCTTT.

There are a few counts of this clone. CDR3: CASRKLKQANSPLHF. The CDR3 DNA reads as TGTGCCAGCAGGAAGTTGAAGCAGGCTAATTCACCCCTCCACTTT. The chain joins TRBV2 to TRBJ1-6; D unclear. CDR1 is SNHLY, CDR2 FYNNEI, per germline. Trimming shortened V by 6 bases and J by 6 bases, and 15 bases separated the two germline ends. There are 15 residues in the CDR3.

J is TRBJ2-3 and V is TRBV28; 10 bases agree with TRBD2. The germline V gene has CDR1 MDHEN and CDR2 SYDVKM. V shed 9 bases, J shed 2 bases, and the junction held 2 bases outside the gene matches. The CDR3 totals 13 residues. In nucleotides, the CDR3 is TGTGCCAGGGGACTAGCGTACACAGATACGCAGTATTTT. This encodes CARGLAYTDTQYF. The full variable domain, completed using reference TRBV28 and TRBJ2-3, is DVKVTQSSRYLVKRTGEKVFLECVQDMDHENMFWYRQDPGLGLRLIYFSYDVKMKEKGDIPEGYSVSREKKERFSLILESASTNQTSMYLCARGLAYTDTQYFGPGTRLTVL.

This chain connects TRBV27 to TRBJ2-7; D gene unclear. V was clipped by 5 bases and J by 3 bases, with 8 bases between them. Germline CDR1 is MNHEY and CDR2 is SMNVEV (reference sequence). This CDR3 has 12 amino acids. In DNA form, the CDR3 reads TGTGCCAGCAGTCCCAACGACTACGAGCAGTACTTC. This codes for CASSPNDYEQYF.

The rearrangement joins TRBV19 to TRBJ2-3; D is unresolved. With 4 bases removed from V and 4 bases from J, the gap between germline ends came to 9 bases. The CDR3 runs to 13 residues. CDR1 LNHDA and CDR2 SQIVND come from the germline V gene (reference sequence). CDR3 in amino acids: CASSTPVADTQYF. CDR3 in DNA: TGTGCCAGTAGTACCCCGGTTGCAGATACGCAGTATTTT.